This entry features one T cell receptor (beta chain) sequence. The antigen is undetermined. The sample originates from a study of T cell responses to AZD1222 COVID-19 vaccine. Study as a whole: Recipients boosted at about 4 weeks or about 12 weeks are pooled.

General study findings and limits: Repertoire sampling happened only post peak T cell response. Most donors were white British and more were female, and clonal diversity was possibly underestimated.

Germline V CDR1 and CDR2: SGHTA, FQGTGA. Trimming took 5 bases from V and 0 from J; bases not matched to a gene: 10. The CDR3 runs 18 residues. Repertoires were generated with immunoSEQ multiplex PCR, while TCRdb's copy carries only in-frame clones and drops some. This table holds some 92,000 clones, 91% found once. Here the sequenced sample was peripheral blood, taken on day 0 of AZD1222 vaccination. This TCR was sampled from an adult in good health. This sequence joins TRBV7-3 and TRBJ2-6; TRBD1 agrees at 7 bases. CDR3 in amino acids: CASSRAAGGSSGANVLTF. CDR3 DNA sequence: TGTGCCAGCAGCCGTGCGGCAGGGGGAAGCTCTGGGGCCAACGTCCTGACTTTC.